Below, 23 T cell receptor beta chains from the same sample are listed, as sequenced in a study of CD8 T cells in ankylosing spondylitis. TCRdb processed the 5' RACE reads anew with MiXCR; each CDR3 protein has one entry. The repertoire holds 85,000 to 100,000 distinct CDR3 sequences, with 8.5% to 9% as singletons. The material sequenced was blood, either unsorted or a sorted T cell fraction (not recorded which). Receptor source: a male donor with ankylosing spondylitis or in good health (not recorded which).

This clonotype was counted ten times or more. This chain links TRBV6-1 with TRBJ2-6, with 9 bases aligning to TRBD1. V dropped 6 bases and J dropped 4; count of bases not matched to a gene: 13. This CDR3 contains 18 residues. Germline CDR1 reads MNHNS; CDR2 reads SASEGT. CDR3 coding DNA: TGTGCCAGCAGGCGACGGGGGACAGGGACTGGCGGGGCCAACGTCCTGACTTTC. Translation: CASRRRGTGTGGANVLTF.

This clonotype was detected only a few times. V is TRBV5-1 and J is TRBJ2-3; the match to TRBD2 covers 9 bases. V was pared by 4 bases and J by 1 base, with 7 bases of the junction left unmatched. This CDR3 has 16 amino acids. Germline V lookup: CDR1 SGHRS, CDR2 YFSETQ. The CDR3 DNA reads TGCGCCAGCAGCCTGGTCGCTAGCGGGGGCACAGATACGCAGTATTTT. Translating gives CASSLVASGGTDTQYF.

This clonotype has a count of ten or more. The chain recombines TRBV5-1 with TRBJ2-2; 14 bases are shared with TRBD2. V lost 0 bases, J lost 3 bases, and 4 bases stayed unmatched. The CDR3 length is 18 residues. Germline-derived CDR1 and CDR2 are SGHRS and YFSETQ. Here the CDR3 DNA reads TGCGCCAGCAGCTTGGGACTAGCGGGGGGGCCGGACACCGGGGAGCTGTTTTTT. Translation gives CASSLGLAGGPDTGELFF. Full variable domain (outside the CDR3, taken from reference TRBV5-1 and TRBJ2-2): KAGVTQTPRYLIKTRGQQVTLSCSPISGHRSVSWYQQTPGQGLQFLFEYFSETQRNKGNFPGRFSGRQFSNSRSEMNVSTLELGDSALYLCASSLGLAGGPDTGELFFGEGSRLTVL.

There are a few counts of this clonotype. V usage is TRBV7-8 and J usage is TRBJ2-7; the D call may be TRBD1 or TRBD2 (5 bases each). This CDR3 spans 15 amino acids. Trimming removed 3 bases from V and 3 bases from J, with 15 bases in between. Germline CDR1 SGHVS, CDR2 FQNEAQ. The CDR3 is CASSFLPPGHYEQYF. The CDR3 nucleotides read TGTGCCAGCAGCTTCCTCCCACCGGGGCACTACGAGCAGTACTTC.

This clonotype appeared a few times. The CDR3 loop reads CAWSLAETQYF. The CDR3 coding sequence is TGTGCCTGGAGTCTAGCAGAGACCCAGTACTTC. This sequence joins TRBV30 and TRBJ2-5, with TRBD2 as a possible D gene (5 bases). CDR1 and CDR2 from the germline V gene are GTSNPN and SVGIG (reference sequence). CDR3 length: 11 residues. V was clipped by 2 bases and J by 4 bases, with 5 bases between them. Full variable domain (rest looked up from reference TRBV30 and TRBJ2-5): SQTIHQWPATLVQPVGSPLSLECTVEGTSNPNLYWYRQAAGRGLQLLFYSVGIGQISSEVPQNLSASRPQDRQFILSSKKLLLSDSGFYLCAWSLAETQYFGPGTRLLVL.

At least ten counts were recorded for this clonotype. V gene TRBV29-1 combines with J gene TRBJ1-1; D is ambiguous. Germline assignment: CDR1 SQVTM and CDR2 ANQGSEA. This CDR3 has 15 amino acids. The V end was cut by 5 bases, the J end by 6 bases, with 22 bases between. The CDR3 is CSVSDEGSGFPEAFF. The CDR3 DNA is TGCAGCGTTAGTGATGAGGGTTCGGGGTTTCCTGAAGCTTTCTTT.

This clonotype was counted between two and nine times. CDR3 protein: CASSPKGVTESYEQYF. The CDR3 DNA reads TGTGCCAGCAGCCCCAAGGGGGTGACGGAATCCTACGAGCAGTACTTC. This chain joins TRBV3-1 and TRBJ2-7; weak D call: TRBD1 (6 bases). The V and J ends lost 4 bases and 1 base respectively, with 17 bases between them. The germline CDR1 and CDR2 sequences are LGHDT and YNNKEL (reference sequence). The CDR3 has 16 amino acids.

This clonotype was counted between two and nine times. This chain uses TRBV2 with TRBJ1-2; no definite D call. Germline CDR1 SNHLY, CDR2 FYNNEI. The CDR3 is made up of 12 amino acids. Trimming cost V 2 bases and J 8 bases, with 9 bases left between them. The CDR3 bases are TGTGCCAGCAGTGAACGAGGGTTCGGCTACACCTTC. The encoded protein is CASSERGFGYTF.

This clonotype was seen a few times. V and J are TRBV5-6 and TRBJ2-5; 10 nucleotides align to TRBD2. Germline CDR1 SGHDT, CDR2 YYEEEE. The CDR3 extends over 15 amino acids. V lost 1 base and J lost 7; bases outside the gene matches: 7. CDR3: CASSLQLAGFGTQYF. The CDR3 DNA reads as TGTGCCAGCAGCTTGCAACTAGCGGGGTTTGGGACCCAGTACTTC.

V and J are TRBV28 and TRBJ2-5, with 8 bases that match TRBD1. V dropped 5 bases and J dropped 4; count of bases not matched to a gene: 6. The CDR3 is 14 amino acids. The germline V gene has CDR1 MDHEN and CDR2 SYDVKM. In nucleotides, the CDR3 is TGTGCCAGCAGTGTGGACAGGGCCCGAGAGACCCAGTACTTC. Amino acid sequence: CASSVDRARETQYF.

The rearrangement links TRBV30 to TRBJ1-5, with unresolved D. Per germline, CDR1 GTSNPN and CDR2 SVGIG (reference sequence). The V end was cut by 3 bases, the J end by 6 bases, with 15 bases between. This CDR3 contains 14 residues. The CDR3 loop is CAWRPWDGSQPQHF. Written as DNA, the CDR3 is TGTGCCTGGAGACCATGGGATGGAAGTCAGCCCCAGCATTTT.

This chain uses TRBV30 with TRBJ2-3; D not certain. Trimming cost V 3 bases and J 1 base, with 8 bases left between them. The germline V gene encodes CDR1 GTSNPN and CDR2 SVGIG (reference sequence). The CDR3 has 13 residues. CDR3 bases: TGTGCCTGGAGCATGGACCGCACAGATACGCAGTATTTT. Translation: CAWSMDRTDTQYF.

Many counts were recorded for this clonotype. The chain joins TRBV6-5 to TRBJ1-1; perhaps TRBD1 as D (5 bases). This CDR3 comprises 14 residues. Looked up from germline, CDR1 is MNHEY and CDR2 is SVGAGI. V was shortened by 3 bases and J by 8 bases, with 16 bases between the two germline ends. The CDR3 region is CASSYGGGSGEAFF. The CDR3 DNA is TGTGCCAGCAGTTATGGGGGGGGTTCGGGAGAAGCTTTCTTT.

This clonotype was counted at least ten times. This rearrangement joins TRBV18 to TRBJ2-7; D might be TRBD1 or TRBD2, each matching 5 bases. V was cut by 4 bases and J by 4 bases, with 14 bases left in between. Germline CDR1 reads KGHSH; CDR2 reads LQKENI. This CDR3 is 14 amino acids long. In DNA, the CDR3 is TGTGCCAGCTCACGATCAGGGACCCGTTACGAGCAGTACTTC. This encodes CASSRSGTRYEQYF. Drawing the rest from reference TRBV18 and TRBJ2-7, the complete variable domain is NAGVMQNPRHLVRRRGQEARLRCSPMKGHSHVYWYRQLPEEGLKFMVYLQKENIIDESGMPKERFSAEFPKEGPSILRIQQVVRGDSAAYFCASSRSGTRYEQYFGPGTRLTVT.

As concerns this clonotype: A much larger clone differs from this one at a single base, so this may be a read error. The rearrangement joins TRBV12-1 to TRBJ1-6. TRBV12-1 is annotated as a pseudogene. The length of the CDR3 is 14 residues. In nucleotides, the CDR3 is TGTGCCAGCAGCTATATACAAGATAATTCAGCCCTCCACTTT. It is translated as CASSYIQDNSALHF.

This clonotype occurred many times. The chain carries TRBV12-3 or TRBV12-4 and TRBJ2-7; TRBD1 agrees at 8 bases. V dropped 2 bases and J dropped 4; count of bases not matched to a gene: 7. The CDR3 is made up of 15 amino acids. The CDR3 loop reads CASSLRGQADYEQYF. The CDR3 DNA follows: TGTGCCAGCAGTTTAAGGGGACAGGCGGATTACGAGCAGTACTTC.

Turning to this clonotype: At one boundary the junction diverges from the germline segment, which might be a read error. The chain employs TRBV3-1 and TRBJ2-4, with TRBD2 identical over 9 bases. Germline lookup yields CDR1 LGHDT and CDR2 YNNKEL (reference sequence). The CDR3 sequence is 17 residues long. The CDR3 bases are TGTGCCTGCAGCCCCCTCGAGCGGGGGGCCTCCAAAAACATTCAGTACTTC. Its protein is CACSPLERGASKNIQYF.

This clonotype appeared many times. The V gene is TRBV5-6, the J gene TRBJ1-6, with D unclear. Trimming removed 1 base at V and 7 bases at J, with 9 bases between. Germline CDR1 SGHDT, CDR2 YYEEEE. The CDR3 is made up of 14 amino acids. The DNA for the CDR3 is TGTGCCAGCAGCTTGAGGACCGTAAATTCACCCCTCCACTTT. The encoded protein is CASSLRTVNSPLHF.

Turning to this clonotype: One base away lies a much larger clone, so this may be a sequencing read error. For the CDR3, the DNA is TGTGCCGGCAGCTTAACGAGAGATACGCAGTATTTT. Translating it yields CAGSLTRDTQYF. V is TRBV7-9 and J is TRBJ2-3; D remains ambiguous. The CDR3 is made up of 12 amino acids. Germline V gene data show CDR1 as SEHNR and CDR2 as FQNEAQ (reference sequence).

In this sample, this clonotype turned up many times. This sequence joins TRBV29-1 and TRBJ1-1, with D uncertain. Germline assignment: CDR1 SQVTM and CDR2 ANQGSEA. The CDR3 has 12 amino acids. V was shortened by 6 bases and J by 1 base, with 9 bases between the two germline ends. CDR3 bases: TGCAGCGTGGACGTTGGGAACACTGAAGCTTTCTTT. It codes for CSVDVGNTEAFF. Drawing the rest from reference TRBV29-1 and TRBJ1-1, the complete variable domain is SAVISQKPSRDICQRGTSLTIQCQVDSQVTMMFWYRQQPGQSLTLIATANQGSEATYESGFVIDKFPISRPNLTFSTLTVSNMSPEDSSIYLCSVDVGNTEAFFGQGTRLTVV.

This clonotype was seen ten or more times. V usage is TRBV30 and J usage is TRBJ2-1, with 7 bases aligning to TRBD1. This CDR3 is built from 12 residues. The junction had 4 bases not matched to a gene; V was cut back by 2 bases and J by 9 bases. CDR1 is GTSNPN and CDR2 is SVGIG in the germline V gene (reference sequence). The CDR3 bases are TGTGCCTGGAGTAGAGGGGGCGGTGAGCAGTTCTTC. The encoded protein is CAWSRGGGEQFF.

At least ten counts were recorded for this clonotype. This chain connects TRBV14 to TRBJ2-5; TRBD1 matches 7 bases. The ends lost 5 bases at V and 5 bases at J; junction bases unmatched: 2. The CDR3 runs to 12 residues. Germline V gene lookup returns CDR1 SGHDN and CDR2 FVKESK. The CDR3 sequence is CASSGQAETQYF. The CDR3 DNA is TGTGCCAGCAGCGGACAGGCGGAGACCCAGTACTTC.

Many counts were recorded for this clonotype. The genes are TRBV12-3 or TRBV12-4 and TRBJ1-1, with TRBD1 matching 8 bases. J lost 0 bases, V lost 5 bases, and 8 bases had no gene match. This CDR3 is built from 16 residues. CDR3 DNA sequence: TGTGCCAGCAGTACTCGGACAGGGTTCATGAACACTGAAGCTTTCTTT. This gives the protein CASSTRTGFMNTEAFF.